One TCR beta chain is described in this entry. These data originate in a study of blood T cell repertoires in COVID-19. Individuals aged roughly 18 to 95 years were recruited from 24 US areas. Data came from immunoSEQ multiplex PCR; TCRdb stores just in-frame clones and leaves some out. The sample gives 220,000 or so clones, almost 90% of which show up once; approximately 14% is in the top ten. The CDR3 runs to 14 residues. Trimming took 3 bases from V and 4 from J, leaving 13 bases between them. From germline, CDR1 is MNHNS and CDR2 SASEGT. The specimen was PBMCs or T cells enriched from blood (not recorded which). The chain has TRBV6-1 and TRBJ2-7; a weak D match, TRBD2 (6 bases). The TCR comes from a woman aged 45-59 years with acute COVID-19. The CDR3 loop is CASSEVLGGYEQYF. For the CDR3, the DNA is TGTGCCAGCAGTGAGGTGCTCGGGGGTTACGAGCAGTACTTC.